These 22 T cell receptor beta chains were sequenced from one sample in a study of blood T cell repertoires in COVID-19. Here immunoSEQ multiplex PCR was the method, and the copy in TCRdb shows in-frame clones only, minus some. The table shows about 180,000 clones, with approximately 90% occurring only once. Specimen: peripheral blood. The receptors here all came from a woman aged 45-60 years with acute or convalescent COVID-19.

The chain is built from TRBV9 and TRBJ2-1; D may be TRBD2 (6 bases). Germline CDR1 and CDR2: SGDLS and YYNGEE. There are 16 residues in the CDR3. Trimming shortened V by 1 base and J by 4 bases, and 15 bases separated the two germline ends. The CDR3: CASSVRPGLLYNEQFF. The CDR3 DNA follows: TGTGCCAGCAGCGTACGGCCGGGACTCCTTTACAATGAGCAGTTCTTC.

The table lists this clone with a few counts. CDR3 loop: CASSRDRGLSPLHF. The CDR3 DNA follows: TGTGCCAGCAGCCGGGACAGGGGGCTTTCACCCCTCCACTTT. This sequence joins TRBV5-5 and TRBJ1-6; 12 bases are shared with TRBD1. This CDR3 contains 14 residues. Germline V gene lookup returns CDR1 SGHKS and CDR2 YYEKEE (reference sequence). V lost 4 bases and J lost 9; bases outside the gene matches: 2.

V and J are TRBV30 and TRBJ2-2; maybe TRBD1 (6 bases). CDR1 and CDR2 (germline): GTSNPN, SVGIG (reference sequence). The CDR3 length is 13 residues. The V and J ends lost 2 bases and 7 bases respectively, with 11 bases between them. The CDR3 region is CAWSIQGGGELFF. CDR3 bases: TGTGCCTGGAGTATACAGGGTGGCGGGGAGCTGTTTTTT.

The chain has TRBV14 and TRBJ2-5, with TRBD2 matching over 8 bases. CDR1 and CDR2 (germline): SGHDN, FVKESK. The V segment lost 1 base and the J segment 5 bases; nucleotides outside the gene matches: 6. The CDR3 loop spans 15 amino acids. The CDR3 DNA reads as TGTGCCAGCAGCCAAGGGAGCGGGAGAACCGAGACCCAGTACTTC. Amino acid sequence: CASSQGSGRTETQYF.

CDR3 region: CASRYLTGVATEAFF. DNA for the CDR3: TGCGCCAGCAGGTATCTGACAGGGGTGGCCACTGAAGCTTTCTTT. The J gene is TRBJ1-1, the V gene TRBV5-1; 8 nucleotides align to TRBD1. The germline V gene has CDR1 SGHRS and CDR2 YFSETQ. V lost 5 bases to trimming and J lost 4 bases; unmatched junction nucleotides: 10. The CDR3 covers 15 residues.

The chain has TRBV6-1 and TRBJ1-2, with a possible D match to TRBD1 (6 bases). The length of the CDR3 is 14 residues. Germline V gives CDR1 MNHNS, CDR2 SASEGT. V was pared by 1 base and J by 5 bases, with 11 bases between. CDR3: CASSEEGETYGYTF. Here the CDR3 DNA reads TGTGCCAGCAGTGAAGAGGGGGAAACTTATGGCTACACCTTC.

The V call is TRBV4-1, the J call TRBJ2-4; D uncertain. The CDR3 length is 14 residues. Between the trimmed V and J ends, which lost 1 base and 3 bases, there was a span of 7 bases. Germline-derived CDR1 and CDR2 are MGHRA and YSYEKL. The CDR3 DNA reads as TGCGCCAGCAGCCAAGGGCCAGACAAAAACATTCAGTACTTC. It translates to CASSQGPDKNIQYF.

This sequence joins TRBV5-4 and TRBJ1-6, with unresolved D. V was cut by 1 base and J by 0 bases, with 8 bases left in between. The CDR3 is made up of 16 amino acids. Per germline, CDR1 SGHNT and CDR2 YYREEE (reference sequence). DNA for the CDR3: TGTGCCAGCAGCTTGAAGCTGAGCTCCTATAATTCACCCCTCCACTTT. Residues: CASSLKLSSYNSPLHF.

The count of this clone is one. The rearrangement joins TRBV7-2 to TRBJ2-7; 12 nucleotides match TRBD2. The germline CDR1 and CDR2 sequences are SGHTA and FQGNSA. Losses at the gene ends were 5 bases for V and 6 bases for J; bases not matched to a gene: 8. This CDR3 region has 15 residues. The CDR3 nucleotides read TGTGCCAGCAGCCTCTCTAGCGGGGGGGCTTCCGAGCAGTACTTC. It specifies CASSLSSGGASEQYF.

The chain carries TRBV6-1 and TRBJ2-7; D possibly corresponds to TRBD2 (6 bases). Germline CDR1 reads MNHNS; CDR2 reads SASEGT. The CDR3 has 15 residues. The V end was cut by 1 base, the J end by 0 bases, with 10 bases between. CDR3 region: CASSEEIGSSYEQYF. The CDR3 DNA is TGTGCCAGCAGTGAAGAAATCGGGAGCTCCTACGAGCAGTACTTC.

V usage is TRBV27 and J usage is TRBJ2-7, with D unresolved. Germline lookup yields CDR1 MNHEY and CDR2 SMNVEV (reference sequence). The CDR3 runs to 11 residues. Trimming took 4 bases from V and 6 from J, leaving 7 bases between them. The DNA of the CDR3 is TGTGCCAGCAGTTCCTACGGCGAGCAGTACTTC. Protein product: CASSSYGEQYF.

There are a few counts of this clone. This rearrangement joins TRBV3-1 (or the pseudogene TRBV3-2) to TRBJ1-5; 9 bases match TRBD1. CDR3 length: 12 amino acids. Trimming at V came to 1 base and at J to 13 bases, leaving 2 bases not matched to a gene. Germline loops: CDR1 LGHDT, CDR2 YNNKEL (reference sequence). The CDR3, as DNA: TGTGCCAGCAGCCAAGGGACAGGGGATCAGCATTTT. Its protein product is CASSQGTGDQHF.

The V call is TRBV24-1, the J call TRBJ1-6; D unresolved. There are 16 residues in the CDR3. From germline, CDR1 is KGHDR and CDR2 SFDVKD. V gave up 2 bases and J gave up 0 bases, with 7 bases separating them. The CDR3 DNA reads TGTGCCACCAGTGATTCACAGAGCTCCTATAATTCACCCCTCCACTTT. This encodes CATSDSQSSYNSPLHF.

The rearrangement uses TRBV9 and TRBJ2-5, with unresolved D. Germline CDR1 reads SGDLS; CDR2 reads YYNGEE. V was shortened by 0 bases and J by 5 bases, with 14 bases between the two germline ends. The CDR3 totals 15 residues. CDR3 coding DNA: TGTGCCAGCAGCGTAGGGGCGATTCGGTGGGAGACCCAGTACTTC. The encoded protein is CASSVGAIRWETQYF.

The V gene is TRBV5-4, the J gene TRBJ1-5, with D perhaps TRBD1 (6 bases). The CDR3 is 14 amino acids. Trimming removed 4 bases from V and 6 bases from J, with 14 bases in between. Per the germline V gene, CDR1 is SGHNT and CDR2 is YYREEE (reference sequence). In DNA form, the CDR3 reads TGTGCCAGCAGCCAAGGGGGTAAATCTCAGCCCCAGCATTTT. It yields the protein CASSQGGKSQPQHF.

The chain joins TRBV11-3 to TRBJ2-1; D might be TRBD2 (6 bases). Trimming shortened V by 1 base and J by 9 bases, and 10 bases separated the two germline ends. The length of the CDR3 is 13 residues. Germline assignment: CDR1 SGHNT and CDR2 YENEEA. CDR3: CASSLAGAGEQFF. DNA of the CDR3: TGTGCCAGCAGCTTAGCGGGAGCTGGTGAGCAGTTCTTC.

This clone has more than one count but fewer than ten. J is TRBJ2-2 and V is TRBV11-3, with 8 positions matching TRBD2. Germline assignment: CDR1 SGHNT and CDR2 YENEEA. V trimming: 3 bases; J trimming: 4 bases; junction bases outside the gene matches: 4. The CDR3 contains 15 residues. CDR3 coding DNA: TGTGCCAGCAGCTTCGTGGCGGGGGGCACCGGGGAGCTGTTTTTT. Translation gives CASSFVAGGTGELFF. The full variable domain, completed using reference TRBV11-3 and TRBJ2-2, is EAGVVQSPRYKIIEKKQPVAFWCNPISGHNTLYWYLQNLGQGPELLIRYENEEAVDDSQLPKDRFSAERLKGVDSTLKIQPAELGDSAVYLCASSFVAGGTGELFFGEGSRLTVL.

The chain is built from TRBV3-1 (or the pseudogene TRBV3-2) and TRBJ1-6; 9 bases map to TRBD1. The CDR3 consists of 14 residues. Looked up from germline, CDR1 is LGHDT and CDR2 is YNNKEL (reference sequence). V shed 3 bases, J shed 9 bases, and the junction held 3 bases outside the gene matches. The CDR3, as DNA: TGTGCCAGCAGCCAGGGGACAGGGATTTCACCCCTCCACTTT. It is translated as CASSQGTGISPLHF.

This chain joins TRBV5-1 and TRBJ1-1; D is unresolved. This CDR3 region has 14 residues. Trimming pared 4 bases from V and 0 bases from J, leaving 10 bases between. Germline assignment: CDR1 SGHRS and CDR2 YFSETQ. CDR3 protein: CASSAGSLNTEAFF. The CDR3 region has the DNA TGCGCCAGCAGCGCCGGGTCTTTGAACACTGAAGCTTTCTTT.

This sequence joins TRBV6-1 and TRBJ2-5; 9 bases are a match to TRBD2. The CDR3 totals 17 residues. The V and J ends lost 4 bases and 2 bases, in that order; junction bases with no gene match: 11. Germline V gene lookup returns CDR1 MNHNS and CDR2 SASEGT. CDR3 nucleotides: TGTGCCAGCAGTGCAACCAGACTAGCGGATGTACAAGAGACCCAGTACTTC. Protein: CASSATRLADVQETQYF.

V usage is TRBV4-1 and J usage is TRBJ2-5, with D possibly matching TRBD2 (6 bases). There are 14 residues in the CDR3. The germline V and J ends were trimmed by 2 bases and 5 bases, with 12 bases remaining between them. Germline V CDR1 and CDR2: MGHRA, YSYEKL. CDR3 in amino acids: CASSQPGLLETQYF. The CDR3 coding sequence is TGCGCCAGCAGCCAACCGGGACTCCTGGAGACCCAGTACTTC.

This CDR3 reads CASSYRFNYGYTF. The CDR3 DNA reads as TGTGCCAGCAGTTACAGGTTTAACTATGGCTACACCTTC. The chain employs TRBV12-3 or TRBV12-4 and TRBJ1-2; D may be TRBD1 (5 bases). This CDR3 comprises 13 residues. With 4 bases removed from V and 1 base from J, the gap between germline ends came to 7 bases.